The clone carrying this T cell receptor beta chain was found a few times. The data originate from a study of blood T cell repertoires in COVID-19. Germline V gives CDR1 SGHVS, CDR2 FQNEAQ. The CDR3 covers 13 residues. V was trimmed by 1 base and J by 9 bases, leaving 12 bases between them. Participants reported their clinical history, and cohort assignment relied on those reports. Clones were sequenced by immunoSEQ multiplex PCR, and TCRdb holds only the in-frame ones, with some missing. The sample lists 350,000 or so clones, about 86% occurring once. The sequencing input was PBMCs or T cells enriched from blood (not recorded which). The gene calls are TRBV7-8 and TRBJ1-1, with D perhaps TRBD1 (5 bases). The TCR originated in a woman aged 40 to 50 with acute COVID-19. The CDR3 protein is CASSLDWTFQAFF. In DNA form, the CDR3 reads TGTGCCAGCAGCTTAGATTGGACATTCCAAGCTTTCTTT.